This T cell receptor beta chain came from a study of blood T cell repertoires in COVID-19 (dated by TCRdb to about 2020). The study in broad terms: Samples covering the acute and convalescent phases of COVID-19 were provided by collaborators in the United States, Italy and Spain. The repertoires were released in a freely available public database intended as a resource for research on the immune response to SARS-CoV-2. Deeply sampled blood TCRbeta repertoires from subjects exposed to, actively infected with, or recovered from COVID-19 were included in the dataset. Samples were obtained from the ongoing ImmuneRACE study (first 160 participants) and from 1,254 subjects provided by 6 global collaborators. Where HLA class I and class II types were available, the types were taken from metadata supplied by the sample provider, not from assay-based typing. Nearly every sample came with metadata listing a de-identified subject ID, COVID-19 status, age in years and sex. The material from the prospective study consisted of cDNA or gDNA derived from T cells, B-cell-depleted T cells, or PBMCs. What the work shows at the level of the full study, not this receptor alone: Clinical and demographic metadata were provided uncurated, with the amount varying by source and participant.

TCRbeta CDR3 regions were amplified from genomic DNA using the immunoSEQ Assay, a bias-controlled multiplex PCR. For the original study's pipeline: Nucleated cell counts per sample were estimated from amplification of reference gene primers within the assay. To quantify the absolute abundance of each unique TCRbeta CDR3 rearrangement, sequence reads were collapsed and filtered. Productive Simpson clonality was computed per sample as the square root of Simpson's diversity index over productive rearrangements. TCRdb obtained this table from immuneACCESS and retained in-frame rearrangements with V and J assigned. These tables miss some clones; where compared with another copy, unresolved V genes account for less than half of the shortfall, and the remainder is unexplained. V, J and clone size reflect that table, while D and trimming were determined from the DNA. Across this sample there are about 200,000 clones, with around 82% seen only once. Jointly, the top ten make up less than 6% of the sample.

The CDR3 contains 16 residues, cysteine and phenylalanine counted. Solely the CDR3 DNA is kept, with 48 bases framed from the first base. The germline V gene (reference sequence) yields SGHNT for CDR1 and YYREEE for CDR2. Relative to germline, V is missing 1 base and J is missing 1 base, with 8 bases of the junction outside any gene match. Whole blood was collected in K2EDTA tubes by collaborating institutions according to the institutions' own protocols. For TCRbeta analysis, collaborators shipped samples in one of three forms: frozen whole blood, isolated PBMCs, or DNA extracted from either of those sample types. With respect to this clone: What antigen it recognizes has not been identified. Base qualities are not recorded, but no much larger clone differs from it by a single base.

The sequence is built from TRBV5-4 and TRBJ2-7, with 7 central nucleotides matching TRBD2. The source is a woman in her seventies with acute or convalescent COVID-19. The sample was peripheral blood. The sequence in DNA is TGTGCCAGCAGCTTGAAGGGCGGGAGTTCTTCCTACGAGCAGTACTTC. Its coded protein is CASSLKGGSSSYEQYF.